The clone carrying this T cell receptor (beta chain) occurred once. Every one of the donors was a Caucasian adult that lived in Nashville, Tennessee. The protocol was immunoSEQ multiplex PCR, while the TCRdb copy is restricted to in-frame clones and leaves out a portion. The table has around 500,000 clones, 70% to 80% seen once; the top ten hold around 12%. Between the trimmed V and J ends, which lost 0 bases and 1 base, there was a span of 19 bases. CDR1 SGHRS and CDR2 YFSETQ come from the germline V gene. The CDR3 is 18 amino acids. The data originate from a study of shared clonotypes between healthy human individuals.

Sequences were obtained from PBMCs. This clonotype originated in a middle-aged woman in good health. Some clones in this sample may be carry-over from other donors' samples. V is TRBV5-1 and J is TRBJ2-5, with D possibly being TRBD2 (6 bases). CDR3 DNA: TGCGCCAGCAGCTTGGGAAGTTGGGGGGAGGCGGTCCAAGAGACCCAGTACTTC. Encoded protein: CASSLGSWGEAVQETQYF.